The 6 T cell receptor beta chains reported below all come from one sample, sequenced in a study of T cells after yellow fever vaccination. Via MiXCR, TCRdb re-called the 5' RACE reads, giving one row per CDR3 protein. Here the sample spans approximately 260,000 distinct CDR3 sequences, approximately 5.2% being singletons. This specimen was CD4+ T cells sorted from PBMCs, taken on the day of the yellow fever booster vaccination. All receptors derive from a man younger than 30 who received the YFV17D yellow fever vaccine.

This clonotype turned up a few times. The CDR3, as DNA: TGTGCCATCAGTGAAGACCACTACACAGATACGCAGTATTTT. Residues: CAISEDHYTDTQYF. The V call is TRBV10-3, the J call TRBJ2-3, with D unclear. This CDR3 region has 14 residues. Trimming stripped 3 bases from V and 2 bases from J, with 9 bases between. Germline V lookup: CDR1 ENHRY, CDR2 SYGVKD.

Ten or more counts support this clonotype. The gene calls are TRBV18 and TRBJ2-3; tentatively, D is TRBD1 or TRBD2 (5 bases each). Trimming shortened V by 3 bases and J by 6 bases, and 13 bases separated the two germline ends. The CDR3 sequence is 14 residues long. Germline V gives CDR1 KGHSH, CDR2 LQKENI. The CDR3 DNA is TGTGCCAGCTCACCCTTAGCCGGGGCGGATACGCAGTATTTT. Protein product: CASSPLAGADTQYF.

V and J are TRBV6-1 and TRBJ1-1, with 9 bases lining up with TRBD1. Germline V gene lookup returns CDR1 MNHNS and CDR2 SASEGT. The CDR3 has 14 amino acids. Trimming removed 7 bases from V and 5 bases from J; junction bases left unmatched: 8. The CDR3, as DNA: TGTGCCAGCACCGAACAGGGGGCAAGGACTGAAGCTTTCTTT. It translates to CASTEQGARTEAFF.

The genes are TRBV19 and TRBJ1-5; D gene uncertain. The CDR3 has 15 residues. The V gene lost 9 bases and the J gene lost 7 bases, with 22 bases spanning the gap. Germline V gives CDR1 LNHDA, CDR2 SQIVND (reference sequence). This CDR3 is CASLGRISGGQPQHF. CDR3 in DNA: TGTGCCAGCCTAGGTCGCATTTCAGGCGGACAGCCCCAGCATTTT.

This clonotype was counted only a few times. The chain carries TRBV7-8 and TRBJ2-3; no clear D. CDR1 is SGHVS, CDR2 FQNEAQ, per germline. The CDR3 has 14 residues. Trimming removed 1 base from V and 8 bases from J, with 13 bases in between. The CDR3 spells CASSLDGPRGTQYF. CDR3 bases: TGTGCCAGCAGCTTAGATGGACCCCGAGGTACGCAGTATTTT.

This sequence joins TRBV6-2 or TRBV6-3 and TRBJ2-7, with TRBD1 matching over 8 bases. The CDR3 is 14 residues long. Losses at the gene ends were 6 bases for V and 0 bases for J; bases not matched to a gene: 4. Germline lookup yields CDR1 MNHEY and CDR2 SVGEGT. The CDR3 DNA is TGTGCCAGCAGCTGGGACAGGCGCTCCTACGAGCAGTACTTC. Encoded protein: CASSWDRRSYEQYF.